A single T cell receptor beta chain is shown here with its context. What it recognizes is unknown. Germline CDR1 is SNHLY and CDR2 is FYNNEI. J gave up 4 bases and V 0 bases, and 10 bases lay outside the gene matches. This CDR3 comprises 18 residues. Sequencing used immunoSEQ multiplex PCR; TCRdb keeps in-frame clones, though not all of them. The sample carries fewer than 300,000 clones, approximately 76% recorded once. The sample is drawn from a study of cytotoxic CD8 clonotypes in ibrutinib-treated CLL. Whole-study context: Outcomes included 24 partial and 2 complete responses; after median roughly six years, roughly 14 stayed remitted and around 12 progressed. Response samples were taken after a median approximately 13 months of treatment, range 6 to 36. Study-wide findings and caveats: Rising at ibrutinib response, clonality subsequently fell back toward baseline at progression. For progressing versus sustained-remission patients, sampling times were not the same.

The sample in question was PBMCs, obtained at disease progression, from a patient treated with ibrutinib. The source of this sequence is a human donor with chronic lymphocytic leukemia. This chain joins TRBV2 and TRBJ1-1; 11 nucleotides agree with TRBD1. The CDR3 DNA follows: TGTGCCAGCAGTGAAGCGCCGGACAGGGGGCTGAGAGGCACTGAAGCTTTCTTT. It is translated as CASSEAPDRGLRGTEAFF.